This T cell receptor beta chain is from a study of graft-versus-host responses after intestinal transplantation. As for the study in general: Isolated intestinal, liver-intestinal, or multivisceral transplants had been given to the recipients. Overall study findings and caveats: Patients with graft-donor T cell macrochimerism had high graft-versus-host to host-versus-graft clonal ratios in allografts.

The length of the CDR3 is 13 residues. Deletions cut 2 bases from V and 4 bases from J, with 10 bases between. CDR1 and CDR2 (germline): SGHNT, YYREEE (reference sequence). In the case of this clone: Its antigen is undetermined.

Repertoires were generated with immunoSEQ multiplex PCR, while TCRdb's copy carries only in-frame clones and drops some. Counted here are roughly 70,000 clones, about 87% occurring once; the ten biggest clones make up 0.39%. The rearrangement joins TRBV5-4 to TRBJ2-7; maybe TRBD1 (6 bases). Sample: unstimulated CD4+ T cells sorted from spleen or lymph node cells, taken before transplant. This receptor was identified in a human donor who was the organ donor for an intestinal transplant. CDR3: CASSLDGQYEQYV. The CDR3 DNA follows: TGTGCCAGCAGCTTAGACGGACAGTACGAGCAGTACGTC.